The rows below give T cell receptor beta chains drawn from one sample of a study of CD8+ T cells in alopecia areata. Data came from immunoSEQ multiplex PCR; TCRdb stores just in-frame clones and leaves some out. The table lists 95,000 to 120,000 clones, about 60% of them singletons, with more than 20% in the top ten. Source material: NKG2D-low CD8+ T cells sorted from blood. Every receptor here comes from a human donor with alopecia areata. Both conserved end residues are part of each CDR3.

J,V,CDR3
TRBJ2-7,TRBV19,CASSAGQGDSYEQYF
TRBJ2-7,TRBV10-2,CASSRGGNEQYF
TRBJ2-2,TRBV6-6,CATLDATGELFF
TRBJ2-7,TRBV27,CASSFSSSYEQYF
TRBJ2-5,TRBV7-9,CASSVVGAGETQYF
TRBJ1-3,TRBV30,CAWSVSGGYSGNTIYF
TRBJ1-2,TRBV6-5,CASSFDPANYGYTF
TRBJ1-4,TRBV6-5,CASSYSSGDEKLFF
TRBJ2-7,TRBV14,CASSSGTPLYEQYF
TRBJ1-3,TRBV7-3,CASSLGGSGNTIYF
TRBJ2-7,TRBV27,CASSYGTGGGEQYF
TRBJ2-1,TRBV29-1,CSVPRGNEQFF
TRBJ2-3,TRBV9,CASSVDQLNTQYF
TRBJ2-7,TRBV19,CASSMAGIEQYF
TRBJ2-3,TRBV9,CASSVERNTDTQYF